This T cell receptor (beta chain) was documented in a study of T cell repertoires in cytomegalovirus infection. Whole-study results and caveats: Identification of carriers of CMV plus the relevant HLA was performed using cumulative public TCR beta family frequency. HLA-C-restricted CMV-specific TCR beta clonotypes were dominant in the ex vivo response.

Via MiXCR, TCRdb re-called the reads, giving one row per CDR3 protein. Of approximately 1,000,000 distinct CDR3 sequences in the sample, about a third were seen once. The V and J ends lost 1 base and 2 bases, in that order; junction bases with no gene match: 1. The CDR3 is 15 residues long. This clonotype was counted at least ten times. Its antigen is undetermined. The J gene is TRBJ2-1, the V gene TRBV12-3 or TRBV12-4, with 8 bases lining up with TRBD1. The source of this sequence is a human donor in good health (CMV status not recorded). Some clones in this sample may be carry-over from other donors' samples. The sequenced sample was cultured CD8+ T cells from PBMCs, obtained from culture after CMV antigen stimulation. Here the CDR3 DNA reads TGTGCCAGCAGTTTAGAACAGGGGGCCTACAATGAGCAGTTCTTC. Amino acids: CASSLEQGAYNEQFF.